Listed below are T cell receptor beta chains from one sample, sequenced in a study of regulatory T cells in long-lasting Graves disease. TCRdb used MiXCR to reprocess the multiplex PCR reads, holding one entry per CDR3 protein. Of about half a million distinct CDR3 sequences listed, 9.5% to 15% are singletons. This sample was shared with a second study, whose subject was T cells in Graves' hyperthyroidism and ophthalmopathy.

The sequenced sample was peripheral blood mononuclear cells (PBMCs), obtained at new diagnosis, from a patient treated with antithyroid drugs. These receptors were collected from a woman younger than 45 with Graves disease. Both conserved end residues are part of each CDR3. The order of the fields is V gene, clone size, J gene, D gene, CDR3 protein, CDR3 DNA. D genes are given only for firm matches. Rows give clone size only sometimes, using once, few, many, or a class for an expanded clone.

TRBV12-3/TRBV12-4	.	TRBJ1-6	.	CASSSRTANSPLHF	TGTGCCAGCAGTTCCCGGACAGCTAATTCACCCCTCCACTTT
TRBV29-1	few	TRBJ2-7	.	CSVGGGPPFDEQYF	TGCAGCGTTGGAGGGGGGCCCCCCTTCGACGAGCAGTACTTC
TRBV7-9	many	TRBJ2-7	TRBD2	CASSLAGTRPYEQYF	TGTGCCAGCAGCTTAGCCGGGACTAGACCCTACGAGCAGTACTTC
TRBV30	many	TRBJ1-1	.	CAWSLWATSEAFF	TGTGCCTGGAGTCTTTGGGCTACCTCTGAAGCTTTCTTT
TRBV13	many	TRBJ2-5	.	CASSLPGEQETQYF	TGTGCCAGCAGCCTCCCAGGGGAGCAAGAGACCCAGTACTTC
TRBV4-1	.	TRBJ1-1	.	CASSQGQGRTEAFF	TGCGCCAGCAGCCAAGGGCAGGGCCGCACTGAAGCTTTCTTT
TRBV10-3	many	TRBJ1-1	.	CAISKTGPNTEAFF	TGTGCCATCAGTAAGACAGGCCCGAACACTGAAGCTTTCTTT
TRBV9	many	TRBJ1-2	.	CASSARQLDYGYTF	TGTGCCAGCAGCGCTAGACAGCTCGACTATGGCTACACCTTC
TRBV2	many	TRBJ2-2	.	CASSEERAGTGELFF	TGTGCCAGCAGTGAAGAAAGGGCGGGCACCGGGGAGCTGTTTTTT
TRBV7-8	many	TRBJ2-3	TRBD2	CASRLGRLAGAPDTQYF	TGTGCCAGCAGGTTGGGGAGACTAGCGGGAGCCCCAGATACGCAGTATTTT
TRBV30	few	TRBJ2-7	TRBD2	CAWSSHSGGSYEQYF	TGTGCCTGGAGTTCCCATAGCGGGGGTTCCTACGAGCAGTACTTC
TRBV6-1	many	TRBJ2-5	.	CASSDGGGQETQYF	TGTGCCAGCAGTGATGGAGGGGGGCAAGAGACCCAGTACTTC
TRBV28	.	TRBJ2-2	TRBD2	CVSSSGLAGLANTGELFF	TGTGTCAGCAGTTCCGGACTAGCGGGGCTCGCGAACACCGGGGAGCTGTTTTTT
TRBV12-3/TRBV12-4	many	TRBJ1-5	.	CASTPGALTGPQHF	TGTGCCAGCACCCCGGGGGCGCTCACGGGGCCCCAGCATTTT
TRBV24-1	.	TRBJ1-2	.	CATSDSDRPNYGYTF	TGTGCCACCAGTGATTCTGACAGGCCTAACTATGGCTACACCTTC
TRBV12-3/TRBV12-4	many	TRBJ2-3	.	CASSLRRVLEGTQYF	TGTGCCAGCAGTTTGCGCAGGGTCCTCGAGGGTACGCAGTATTTT
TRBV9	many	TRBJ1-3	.	CASSVNPGPSSGNTIYF	TGTGCCAGCAGCGTCAACCCGGGACCTAGCTCTGGAAACACCATATATTTT
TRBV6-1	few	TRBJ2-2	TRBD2	CASSVRTSGELFF	TGTGCCAGCAGCGTCCGGACTAGCGGGGAGCTGTTTTTT
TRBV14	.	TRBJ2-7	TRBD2	CASSQRTSGSEQYF	TGTGCCAGCAGCCAGAGGACTAGCGGGAGCGAGCAGTACTTC
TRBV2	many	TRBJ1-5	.	CASSEEAGGNQPQHF	TGTGCCAGCAGTGAAGAGGCTGGGGGGAATCAGCCCCAGCATTTT
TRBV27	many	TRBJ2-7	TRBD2	CASSLFFGGGSEQYF	TGTGCCAGCAGTTTATTCTTTGGGGGAGGGAGTGAGCAGTACTTC
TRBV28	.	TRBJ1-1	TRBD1	CASSLGGQANTEAFF	TGTGCCAGCAGTTTAGGGGGACAGGCGAACACTGAAGCTTTCTTT
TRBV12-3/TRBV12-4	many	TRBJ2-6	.	CASSFSGANVLTF	TGTGCCAGCAGCTTCTCTGGGGCCAACGTCCTGACTTTC
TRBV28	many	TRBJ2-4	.	CASSSEGRGIQYF	TGTGCCAGCAGTTCGGAGGGCCGCGGCATTCAGTACTTC
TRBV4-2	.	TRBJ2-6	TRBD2	CASSQHRASGSSGANVLTF	TGTGCCAGCAGCCAACACCGAGCTAGCGGGAGCTCTGGGGCCAACGTCCTGACTTTC
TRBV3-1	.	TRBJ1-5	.	CASSDTIQSNQPQHF	TGTGCCAGCAGCGATACGATACAGTCGAATCAGCCCCAGCATTTT
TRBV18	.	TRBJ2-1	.	CASSPQQGVTYNEQFF	TGTGCCAGCTCACCACAACAGGGAGTTACATACAATGAGCAGTTCTTC
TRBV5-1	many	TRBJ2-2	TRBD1	CASSDRRDRDTGELFF	TGCGCCAGCAGCGATCGTAGGGACAGGGACACCGGGGAGCTGTTTTTT
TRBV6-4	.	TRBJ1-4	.	CASRPELTNEKLFF	TGTGCCAGCAGGCCCGAGTTAACTAATGAAAAACTGTTTTTT
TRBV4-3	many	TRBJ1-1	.	CASRSIGTDNTEAFF	TGCGCCAGCAGATCCATTGGAACAGACAACACTGAAGCTTTCTTT
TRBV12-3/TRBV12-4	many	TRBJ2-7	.	CASSLVVAEGAYYEQYF	TGTGCCAGCAGTTTAGTGGTAGCGGAGGGGGCATATTACGAGCAGTACTTC
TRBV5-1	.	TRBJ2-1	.	CASSLVGTVYNEQFF	TGCGCCAGCAGCTTGGTTGGGACCGTTTACAATGAGCAGTTCTTC
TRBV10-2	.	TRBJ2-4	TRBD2	CASSDGLVQNIQYF	TGCGCCAGCAGCGATGGACTAGTCCAAAACATTCAGTACTTC
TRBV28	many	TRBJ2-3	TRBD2	CASSRLAGGSLQYF	TGTGCCAGCAGCCGACTAGCGGGAGGGAGCCTGCAGTATTTT
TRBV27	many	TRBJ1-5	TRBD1	CASSRTGRNQPQHF	TGTGCCAGCAGCCGGACAGGGAGAAATCAGCCCCAGCATTTT
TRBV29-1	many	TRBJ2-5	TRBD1	CSVETDRDGLTF	TGCAGCGTTGAAACGGACAGGGATGGTTTAACCTTC
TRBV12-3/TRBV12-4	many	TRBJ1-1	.	CASSPQIDTEAFF	TGTGCCAGCAGTCCCCAGATCGACACTGAAGCTTTCTTT
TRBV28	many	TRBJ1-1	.	CASSSPPSHRNTEAFF	TGTGCCAGCAGTTCCCCCCCCTCACATAGGAACACTGAAGCTTTCTTT
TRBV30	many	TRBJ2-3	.	CAWSRGSMDTQYF	TGTGCCTGGAGTCGTGGGTCTATGGATACGCAGTATTTT
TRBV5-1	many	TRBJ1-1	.	CASGSTFSGATDPNTEAFF	TGCGCCAGCGGATCTACCTTCTCGGGGGCCACGGATCCTAACACTGAAGCTTTCTTT
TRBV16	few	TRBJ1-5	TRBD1	CASSQSTGRKHF	TGTGCCAGCAGCCAATCGACAGGGCGAAAACATTTT
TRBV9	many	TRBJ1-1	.	CASSVEEVNTEAFF	TGTGCCAGCAGCGTGGAGGAGGTGAACACTGAAGCTTTCTTT
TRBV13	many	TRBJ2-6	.	CASSLAVASLSGANVLTF	TGTGCCAGCAGCTTAGCGGTGGCCAGCCTCTCTGGGGCCAACGTCCTGACTTTC
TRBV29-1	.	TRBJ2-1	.	CSVEDGRGSSYNEQFF	TGCAGCGTTGAAGACGGACGCGGAAGCTCCTACAATGAGCAGTTCTTC
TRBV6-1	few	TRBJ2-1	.	CASTQTLDNEQFF	TGTGCCAGCACCCAAACTCTGGATAATGAGCAGTTCTTC
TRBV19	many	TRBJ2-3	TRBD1	CASSPRSGTGTDTQYF	TGTGCCAGTAGCCCCCGTTCCGGGACAGGTACAGATACGCAGTATTTT
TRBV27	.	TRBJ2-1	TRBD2	CASSTPGTSGNNEQFF	TGTGCCAGCAGTACACCCGGGACTAGCGGGAACAATGAGCAGTTCTTC
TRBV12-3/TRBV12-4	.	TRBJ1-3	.	CASSSRTGYSVGNTIYF	TGTGCCAGCAGTTCCCGGACTGGCTACTCAGTTGGAAACACCATATATTTT
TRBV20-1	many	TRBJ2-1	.	CSASPLSAYYNEQFF	TGCAGTGCTAGCCCTCTGAGCGCATACTACAATGAGCAGTTCTTC
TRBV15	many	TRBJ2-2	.	CATKRGKNTGELFF	TGTGCCACGAAGAGGGGGAAGAACACCGGGGAGCTGTTTTTT